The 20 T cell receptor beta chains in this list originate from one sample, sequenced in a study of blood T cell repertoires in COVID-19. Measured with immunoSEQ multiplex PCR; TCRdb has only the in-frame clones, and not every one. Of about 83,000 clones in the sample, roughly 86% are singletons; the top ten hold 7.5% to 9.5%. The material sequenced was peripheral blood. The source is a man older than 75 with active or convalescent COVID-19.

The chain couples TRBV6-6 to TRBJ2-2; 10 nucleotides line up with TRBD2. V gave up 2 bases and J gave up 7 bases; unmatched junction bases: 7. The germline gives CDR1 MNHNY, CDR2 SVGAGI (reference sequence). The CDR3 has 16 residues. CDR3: CASSYRLAGADGELFF. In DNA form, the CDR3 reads TGTGCCAGCAGTTACAGGCTAGCGGGAGCGGACGGGGAGCTGTTTTTT.

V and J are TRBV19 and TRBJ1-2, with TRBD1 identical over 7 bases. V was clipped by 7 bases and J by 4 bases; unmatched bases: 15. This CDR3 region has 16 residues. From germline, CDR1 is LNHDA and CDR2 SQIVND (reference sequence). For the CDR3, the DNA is TGTGCCAGTACTCAAGGGGGCCGGTCCCGGGGCTATGGCTACACCTTC. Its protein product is CASTQGGRSRGYGYTF.

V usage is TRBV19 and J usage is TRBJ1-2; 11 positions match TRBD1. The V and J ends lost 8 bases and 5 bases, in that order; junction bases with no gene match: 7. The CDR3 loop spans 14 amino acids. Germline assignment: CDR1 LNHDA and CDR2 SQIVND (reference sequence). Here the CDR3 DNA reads TGTGCCAGTCAACCGGGACAGGGGGTGTATGGCTACACCTTC. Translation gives CASQPGQGVYGYTF.

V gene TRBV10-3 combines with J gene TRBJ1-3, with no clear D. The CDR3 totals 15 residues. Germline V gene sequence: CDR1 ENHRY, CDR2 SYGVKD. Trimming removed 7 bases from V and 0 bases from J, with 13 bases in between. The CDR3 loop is CAITRGSDSGNTIYF. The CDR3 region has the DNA TGTGCCATCACCCGGGGATCCGACTCTGGAAACACCATATATTTT.

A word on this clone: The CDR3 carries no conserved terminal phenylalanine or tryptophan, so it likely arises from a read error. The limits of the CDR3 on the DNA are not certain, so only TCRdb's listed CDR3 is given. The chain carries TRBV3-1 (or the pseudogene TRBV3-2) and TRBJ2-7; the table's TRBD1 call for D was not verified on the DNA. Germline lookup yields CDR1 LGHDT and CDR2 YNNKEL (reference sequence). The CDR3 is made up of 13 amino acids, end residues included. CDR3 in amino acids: CASSQGERDRVVI.

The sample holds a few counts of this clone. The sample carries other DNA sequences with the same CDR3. The CDR3 DNA follows: TGTGCCAGCTCACCCTTGAACACTGAAGCTTTCTTT. Encoded protein: CASSPLNTEAFF. The V call is TRBV18, the J call TRBJ1-1; D is undetermined. In germline, CDR1 is KGHSH, CDR2 LQKENI. The CDR3 is 12 amino acids. V was trimmed by 3 bases and J by 0 bases, leaving 2 bases between them.

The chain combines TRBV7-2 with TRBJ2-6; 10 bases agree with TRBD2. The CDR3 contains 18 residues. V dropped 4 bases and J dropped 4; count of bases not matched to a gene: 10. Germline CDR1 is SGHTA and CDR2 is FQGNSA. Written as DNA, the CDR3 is TGTGCCAGCAGCTCCAGGCCCCTAGCGGGGGTGGGGGCCAACGTCCTGACTTTC. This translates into CASSSRPLAGVGANVLTF. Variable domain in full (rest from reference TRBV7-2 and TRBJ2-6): GAGVSQSPSNKVTEKGKDVELRCDPISGHTALYWYRQSLGQGLEFLIYFQGNSAPDKSGLPSDRFSAERTGGSVSTLTIQRTQQEDSAVYLCASSSRPLAGVGANVLTFGAGSRLTVL.

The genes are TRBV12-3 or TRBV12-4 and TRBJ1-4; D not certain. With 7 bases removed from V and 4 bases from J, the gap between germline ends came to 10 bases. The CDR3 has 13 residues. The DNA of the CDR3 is TGTGCCAGCACCTTTGTCGGTAATGAAAAACTGTTTTTT. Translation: CASTFVGNEKLFF.

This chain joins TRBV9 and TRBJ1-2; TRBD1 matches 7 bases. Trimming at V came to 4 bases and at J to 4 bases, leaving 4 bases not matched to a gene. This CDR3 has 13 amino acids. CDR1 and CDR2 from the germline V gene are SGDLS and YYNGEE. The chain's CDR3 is CASSPGTAYGYTF. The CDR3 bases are TGTGCCAGCAGCCCGGGGACAGCCTATGGCTACACCTTC.

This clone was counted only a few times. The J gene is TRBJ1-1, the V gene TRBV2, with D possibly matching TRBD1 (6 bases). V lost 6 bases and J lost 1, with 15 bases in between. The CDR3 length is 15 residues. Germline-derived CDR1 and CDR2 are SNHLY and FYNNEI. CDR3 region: CASSPGQRQNTEAFF. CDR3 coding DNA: TGTGCCAGCAGCCCTGGACAGCGACAGAACACTGAAGCTTTCTTT.

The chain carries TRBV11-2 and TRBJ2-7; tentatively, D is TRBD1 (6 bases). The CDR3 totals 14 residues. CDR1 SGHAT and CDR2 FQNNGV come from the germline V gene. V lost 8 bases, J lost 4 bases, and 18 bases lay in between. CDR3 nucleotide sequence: TGTGCCAGCGGGGGAACGGACAGCAGTTACGAGCAGTACGTC. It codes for CASGGTDSSYEQYV.

The CDR3 coding sequence is TGTGCCAGCGCTCTACGACGGGACACTGAAGCTTTCTTT. The encoded protein is CASALRRDTEAFF. The chain is built from TRBV12-3 or TRBV12-4 and TRBJ1-1; D remains ambiguous. Trimming took 8 bases from V and 3 from J, leaving 13 bases between them. This CDR3 region has 13 residues.

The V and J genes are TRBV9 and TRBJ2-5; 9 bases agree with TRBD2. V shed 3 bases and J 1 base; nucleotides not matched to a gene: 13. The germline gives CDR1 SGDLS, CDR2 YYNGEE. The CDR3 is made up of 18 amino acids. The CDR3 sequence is CASSGRLPLAGRQETQYF. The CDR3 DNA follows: TGTGCCAGCAGCGGCCGTCTTCCCCTAGCGGGGCGCCAAGAGACCCAGTACTTC.

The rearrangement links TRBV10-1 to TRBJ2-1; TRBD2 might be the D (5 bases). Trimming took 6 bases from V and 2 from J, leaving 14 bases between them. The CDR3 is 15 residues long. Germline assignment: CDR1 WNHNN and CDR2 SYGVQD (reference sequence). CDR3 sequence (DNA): TGCGCCAGCAGGGCGGGTCCGAATCCCTACAATGAGCAGTTCTTC. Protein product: CASRAGPNPYNEQFF.

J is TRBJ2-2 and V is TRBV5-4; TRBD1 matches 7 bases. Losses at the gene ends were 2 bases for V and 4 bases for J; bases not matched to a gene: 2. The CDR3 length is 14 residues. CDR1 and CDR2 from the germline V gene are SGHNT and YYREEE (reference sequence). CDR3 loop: CASSFTGVTGELFF. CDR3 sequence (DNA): TGTGCCAGCAGCTTCACAGGGGTCACCGGGGAGCTGTTTTTT.

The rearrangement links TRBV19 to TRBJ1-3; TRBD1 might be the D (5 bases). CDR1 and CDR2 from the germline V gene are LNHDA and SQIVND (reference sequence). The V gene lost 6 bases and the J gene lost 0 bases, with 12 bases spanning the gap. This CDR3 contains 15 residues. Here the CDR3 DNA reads TGTGCCAGTAGGGGGCCGCGGTACTCTGGAAACACCATATATTTT. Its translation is CASRGPRYSGNTIYF.

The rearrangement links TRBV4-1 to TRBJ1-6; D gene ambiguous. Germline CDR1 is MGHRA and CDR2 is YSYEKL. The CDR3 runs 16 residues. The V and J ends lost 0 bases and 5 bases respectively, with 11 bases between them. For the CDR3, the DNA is TGCGCCAGCAGCCAAGATTTCGGGAATAATAATTCACCCCTCCACTTT. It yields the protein CASSQDFGNNNSPLHF.

The CDR3 loop is CASSSGLSSGGYEQYV. The CDR3 DNA sequence: TGCGCCAGCAGCTCCGGGTTGTCTAGCGGGGGCTACGAGCAGTACGTC. The chain uses TRBV5-1 and TRBJ2-7, with 10 bases identical to TRBD2. The CDR3 loop spans 16 amino acids. The germline V gene has CDR1 SGHRS and CDR2 YFSETQ. The J segment lost 3 bases and the V segment lost 3 bases, leaving 9 bases of the junction unmatched.

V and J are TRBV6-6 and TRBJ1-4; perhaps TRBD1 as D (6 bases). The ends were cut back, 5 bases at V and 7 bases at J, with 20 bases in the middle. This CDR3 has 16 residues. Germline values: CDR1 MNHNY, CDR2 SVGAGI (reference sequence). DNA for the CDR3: TGTGCCAGCAGTGCCCTGCAGGGACAATGGGGTGAAAAACTGTTTTTT. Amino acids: CASSALQGQWGEKLFF.

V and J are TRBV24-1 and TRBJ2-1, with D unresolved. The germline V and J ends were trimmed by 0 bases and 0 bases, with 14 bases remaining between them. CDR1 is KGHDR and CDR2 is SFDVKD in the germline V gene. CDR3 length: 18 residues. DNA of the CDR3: TGTGCCACCAGTGATTTGCAGCCCCGGCGCGGCTCCTACAATGAGCAGTTCTTC. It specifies CATSDLQPRRGSYNEQFF.